A selection of T cell receptor beta chains follows, all from one sample in a study of T cell changes during pregnancy in multiple sclerosis. TCRdb's table, derived via immunoSEQ multiplex PCR, lists solely in-frame clones and lacks some. This sample yields roughly 100,000 clones, of which approximately 89% are seen a single time; approximately 3.5% belongs to the top ten. The input for sequencing was peripheral blood, taken after pregnancy. The receptors were gathered from a female donor with multiple sclerosis, enrolled in a pregnancy study. The CDR3 runs from the conserved cysteine through the conserved F or W. A D gene is named only where the DNA matches it firmly. Size is stated for part of the rows, as once, few or many counts, or as a class when the clone is expanded.

size: .; D: TRBD2; V: TRBV6-5; J: TRBJ2-5; DNA: TGTGCCAGCAGTTACCCGGCTAGCGGGCAAGAGACCCAGTACTTC; CDR3: CASSYPASGQETQYF
size: .; D: .; V: TRBV7-3; J: TRBJ1-1; DNA: TGTGCCAGCAGCTTAACCAGGGATAGGAACACTGAAGCTTTCTTT; CDR3: CASSLTRDRNTEAFF
size: .; D: .; V: TRBV30; J: TRBJ2-3; DNA: TGTGCCTGGAGTACAGGGTTAGATACGCAGTATTTT; CDR3: CAWSTGLDTQYF
size: .; D: TRBD2; V: TRBV30; J: TRBJ2-3; DNA: TGTGCCTGGAGTGTACTAAGCGGGGGGCCAGATACGCAGTATTTT; CDR3: CAWSVLSGGPDTQYF
size: .; D: .; V: TRBV25-1; J: TRBJ1-2; DNA: TGTGCCAGCAGTCACACGGGTAACTATGGCTACACCTTC; CDR3: CASSHTGNYGYTF
size: .; D: .; V: TRBV25-1; J: TRBJ2-6; DNA: TGTGCCAGCAGTGAATCCTTCGGGAACGGGGCCAACGTCCTGACTTTC; CDR3: CASSESFGNGANVLTF
size: .; D: .; V: TRBV5-6; J: TRBJ2-7; DNA: TGTGCCAGCAGCCCTGCCGGGGGGCAGGTAGACGAGCAGTACTTC; CDR3: CASSPAGGQVDEQYF
size: .; D: TRBD1; V: TRBV6-6; J: TRBJ2-1; DNA: TGTGCCAGCAGTTTAGGACAGGACAATGAGCAGTTCTTC; CDR3: CASSLGQDNEQFF
size: .; D: TRBD1; V: TRBV7-9; J: TRBJ1-1; DNA: TGTGCCAGCAGCTTAACAGGGGGGATCACTGAAGCTTTCTTT; CDR3: CASSLTGGITEAFF
size: .; D: TRBD2; V: TRBV5-4; J: TRBJ2-3; DNA: TGTGCCAGCAGCTCGCTAAACGCGGGGGGCACAGATACGCAGTATTTT; CDR3: CASSSLNAGGTDTQYF
size: .; D: .; V: TRBV6-1; J: TRBJ1-1; DNA: TGTGCCAGCAATCTCGGTGAAGCTTTCTTT; CDR3: CASNLGEAFF
size: .; D: .; V: TRBV4-1; J: TRBJ2-1; DNA: TGCGCCAGCAGCCAAGATATGAATGAGCAGTTCTTC; CDR3: CASSQDMNEQFF
size: .; D: .; V: TRBV19; J: TRBJ2-3; DNA: TGTGCCAGTAGTAGCCCTGCAGGGTCAGGCACAGATACGCAGTATTTT; CDR3: CASSSPAGSGTDTQYF
size: .; D: .; V: TRBV14; J: TRBJ1-2; DNA: TGTGCCAGCAGCCAAAGTGTCATGGGGGCTTGGGGCTACACCTTC; CDR3: CASSQSVMGAWGYTF
size: .; D: .; V: TRBV13; J: TRBJ2-3; DNA: TGTGCCAGCAGCTTCTCTAGCACAGATACGCAGTATTTT; CDR3: CASSFSSTDTQYF
size: .; D: .; V: TRBV11-2; J: TRBJ2-7; DNA: TGTGCCAGCAGCCGCGCTAGGCTAGGCGAGCAGTACTTC; CDR3: CASSRARLGEQYF
size: .; D: TRBD1; V: TRBV30; J: TRBJ1-6; DNA: TGTGCCTGGAGCTATGGACAGGGCACACCCCTCCACTTT; CDR3: CAWSYGQGTPLHF
size: once; D: .; V: TRBV5-1; J: TRBJ1-2; DNA: TGCGCCAGCAGCATCGGGACAAACTATGGCTACACCTTC; CDR3: CASSIGTNYGYTF
size: .; D: .; V: TRBV7-2; J: TRBJ1-1; DNA: TGTGCCAGCAGCGCAGGGGTGCTGAACACTGAAGCTTTCTTT; CDR3: CASSAGVLNTEAFF
size: .; D: .; V: TRBV2; J: TRBJ1-1; DNA: TGTGCCAGCAGCGTTCGCGAAAACACTGAAGCTTTCTTT; CDR3: CASSVRENTEAFF
size: .; D: .; V: TRBV11-2; J: TRBJ1-3; DNA: TGTGCCAGCAGCTTCGCCACAGGGGGAAACACCATATATTTT; CDR3: CASSFATGGNTIYF
size: .; D: .; V: TRBV5-5; J: TRBJ1-6; DNA: TGTGCCAGCAGCACGGACTGGAATTCACCCCTCCACTTT; CDR3: CASSTDWNSPLHF
size: .; D: .; V: TRBV4-2; J: TRBJ1-2; DNA: TGTGCCAGCAGCCAAGACGTAGGGGCCTATGGCTACACCTTC; CDR3: CASSQDVGAYGYTF
size: .; D: .; V: TRBV7-2; J: TRBJ2-2; DNA: TGTGCCAGCAGCTTATCCCACTTGTGGGGGCAGACCGGGGAGCTGTTTTTT; CDR3: CASSLSHLWGQTGELFF
size: .; D: .; V: TRBV9; J: TRBJ2-1; DNA: TGTGCCAGCAGCGTAGACTTGGGGGCAGGGGTGAAGAATGAGCAGTTCTTC; CDR3: CASSVDLGAGVKNEQFF
size: .; D: TRBD1; V: TRBV19; J: TRBJ1-5; DNA: TGTGCCAGTACCTCCGGGACAGGGTTGAACAATCAGCCCCAGCATTTT; CDR3: CASTSGTGLNNQPQHF
size: .; D: .; V: TRBV6-5; J: TRBJ1-1; DNA: TGTGCCAGCAGCCGACAGGACACTGAAGCTTTCTTT; CDR3: CASSRQDTEAFF
size: .; D: .; V: TRBV15; J: TRBJ1-1; DNA: TGTGCCACCAGCAGAGGGAGGGCAGGGGAGGGGACTGAAGCTTTCTTT; CDR3: CATSRGRAGEGTEAFF
size: .; D: TRBD2; V: TRBV11-2; J: TRBJ2-5; DNA: TGTGCCAGCAGCTTAGTTGGTAGCGGGGGAATGATGGAGACCCAGTACTTC; CDR3: CASSLVGSGGMMETQYF
size: .; D: TRBD2; V: TRBV7-2; J: TRBJ2-7; DNA: TGTGCCAGCAGCCCGGGGTGGGGAGCGGGGGACTACGAGCAGTACTTC; CDR3: CASSPGWGAGDYEQYF